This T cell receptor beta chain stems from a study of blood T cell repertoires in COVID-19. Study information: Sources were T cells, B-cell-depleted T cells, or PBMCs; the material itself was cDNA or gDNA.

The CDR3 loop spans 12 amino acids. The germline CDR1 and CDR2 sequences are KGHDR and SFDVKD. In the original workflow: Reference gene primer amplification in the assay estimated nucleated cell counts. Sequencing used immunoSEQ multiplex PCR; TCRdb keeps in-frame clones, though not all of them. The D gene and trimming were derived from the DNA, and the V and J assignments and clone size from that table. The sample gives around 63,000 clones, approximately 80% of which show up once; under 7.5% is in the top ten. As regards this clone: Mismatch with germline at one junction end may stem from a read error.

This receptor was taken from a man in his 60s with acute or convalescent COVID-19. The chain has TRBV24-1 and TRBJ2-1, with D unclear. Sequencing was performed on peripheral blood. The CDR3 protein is CATSGYGYEHFF. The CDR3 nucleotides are TGTGCCACCAGTGGCTACGGGTATGAGCATTTCTTC.